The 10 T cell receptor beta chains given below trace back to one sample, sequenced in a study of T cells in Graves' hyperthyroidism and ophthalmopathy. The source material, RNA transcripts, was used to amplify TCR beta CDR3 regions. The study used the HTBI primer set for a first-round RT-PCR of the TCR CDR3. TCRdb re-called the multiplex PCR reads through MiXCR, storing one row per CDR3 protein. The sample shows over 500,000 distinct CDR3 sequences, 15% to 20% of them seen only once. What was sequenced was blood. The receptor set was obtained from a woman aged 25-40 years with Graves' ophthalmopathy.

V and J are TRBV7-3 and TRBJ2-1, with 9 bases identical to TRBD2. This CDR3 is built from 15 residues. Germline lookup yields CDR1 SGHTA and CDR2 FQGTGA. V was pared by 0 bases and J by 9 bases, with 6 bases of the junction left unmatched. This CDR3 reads CASSLTAGGPGEQFF. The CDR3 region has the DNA TGTGCCAGCAGCTTAACGGCGGGAGGGCCGGGTGAGCAGTTCTTC.

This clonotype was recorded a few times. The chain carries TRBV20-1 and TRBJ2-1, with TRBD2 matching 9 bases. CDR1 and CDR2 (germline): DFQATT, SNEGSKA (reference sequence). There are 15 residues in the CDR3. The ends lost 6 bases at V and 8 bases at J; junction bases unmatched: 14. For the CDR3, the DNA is TGCAGTGCCCCTCCCCTCGGACTAGCGACGGATGAGCAGTTCTTC. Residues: CSAPPLGLATDEQFF.

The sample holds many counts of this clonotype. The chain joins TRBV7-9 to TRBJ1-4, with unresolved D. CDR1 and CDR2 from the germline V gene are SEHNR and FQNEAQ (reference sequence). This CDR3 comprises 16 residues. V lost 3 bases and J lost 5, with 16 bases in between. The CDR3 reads CASSFPEGRSNEKLFF. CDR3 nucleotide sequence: TGTGCCAGCAGCTTCCCAGAGGGAAGATCGAATGAAAAACTGTTTTTT.

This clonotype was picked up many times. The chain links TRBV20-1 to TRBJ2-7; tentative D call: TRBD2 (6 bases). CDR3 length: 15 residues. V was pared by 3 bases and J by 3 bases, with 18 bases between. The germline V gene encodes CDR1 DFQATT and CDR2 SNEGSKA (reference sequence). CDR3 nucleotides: TGCAGTGCTAGTCTCTCGGGCGGGGTCGGCTACGAGCAGTACTTC. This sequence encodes CSASLSGGVGYEQYF.

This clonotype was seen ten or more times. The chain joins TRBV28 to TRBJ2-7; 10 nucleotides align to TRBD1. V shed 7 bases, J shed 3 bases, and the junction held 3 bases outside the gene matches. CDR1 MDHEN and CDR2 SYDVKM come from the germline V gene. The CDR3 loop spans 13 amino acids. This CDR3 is CASTGTGVYEQYF. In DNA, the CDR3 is TGTGCCAGCACCGGGACAGGGGTCTACGAGCAGTACTTC.

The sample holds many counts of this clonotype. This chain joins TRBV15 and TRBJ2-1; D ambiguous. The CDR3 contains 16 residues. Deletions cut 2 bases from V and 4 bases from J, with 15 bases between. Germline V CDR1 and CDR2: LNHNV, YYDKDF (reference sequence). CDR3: CATSRRSLGNYNEQFF. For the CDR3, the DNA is TGTGCCACCAGCAGAAGAAGTCTTGGGAATTACAATGAGCAGTTCTTC.

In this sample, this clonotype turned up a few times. CDR3 sequence (DNA): TGTGCCAGCATGGGCAGCACCTACGAGCAGTACTTC. Residues: CASMGSTYEQYF. This chain joins TRBV28 and TRBJ2-7; D is unclear. CDR3 length: 12 residues. Germline CDR1 and CDR2: MDHEN and SYDVKM. With 7 bases removed from V and 2 bases from J, the gap between germline ends came to 9 bases.

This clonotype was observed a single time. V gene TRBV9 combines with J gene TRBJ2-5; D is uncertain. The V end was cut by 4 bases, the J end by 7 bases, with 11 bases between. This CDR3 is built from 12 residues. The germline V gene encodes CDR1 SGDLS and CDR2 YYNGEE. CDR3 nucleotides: TGTGCCAGCAGCCGTCGACGTGGGACCCAGTACTTC. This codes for CASSRRRGTQYF.

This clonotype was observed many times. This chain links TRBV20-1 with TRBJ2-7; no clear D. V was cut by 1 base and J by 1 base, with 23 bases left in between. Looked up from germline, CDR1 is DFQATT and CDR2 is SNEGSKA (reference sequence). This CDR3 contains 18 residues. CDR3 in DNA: TGCAGTGCTAGAGGTGGTCTAGAGGAATCCCGAGGATCCTACGAGCAGTACTTC. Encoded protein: CSARGGLEESRGSYEQYF.

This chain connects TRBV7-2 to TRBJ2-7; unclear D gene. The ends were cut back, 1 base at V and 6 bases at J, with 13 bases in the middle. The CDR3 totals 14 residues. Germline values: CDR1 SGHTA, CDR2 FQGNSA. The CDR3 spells CASSLGMGWGEQYF. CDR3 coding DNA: TGTGCCAGCAGCTTAGGTATGGGGTGGGGCGAGCAGTACTTC.